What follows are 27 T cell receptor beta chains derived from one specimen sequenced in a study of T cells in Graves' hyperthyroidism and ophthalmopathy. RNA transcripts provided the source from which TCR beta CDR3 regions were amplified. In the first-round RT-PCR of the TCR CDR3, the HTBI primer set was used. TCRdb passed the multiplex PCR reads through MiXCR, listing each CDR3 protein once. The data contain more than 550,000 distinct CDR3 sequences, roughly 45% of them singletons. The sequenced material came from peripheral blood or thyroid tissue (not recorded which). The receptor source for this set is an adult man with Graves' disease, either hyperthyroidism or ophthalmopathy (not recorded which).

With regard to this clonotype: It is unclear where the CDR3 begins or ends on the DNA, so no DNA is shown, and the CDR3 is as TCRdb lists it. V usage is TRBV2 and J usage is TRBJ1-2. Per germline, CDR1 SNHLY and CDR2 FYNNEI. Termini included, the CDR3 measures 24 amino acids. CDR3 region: CASSQTSVYFCAISDDGLKPGYTF.

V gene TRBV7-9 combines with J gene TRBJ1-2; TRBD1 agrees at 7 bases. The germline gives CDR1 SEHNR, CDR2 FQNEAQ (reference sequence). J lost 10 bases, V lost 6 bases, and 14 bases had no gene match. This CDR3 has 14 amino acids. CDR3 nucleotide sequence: TGTGCCAGCAGGCTCATACAGGGGCAGAGGGACTACACCTTC. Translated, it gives CASRLIQGQRDYTF. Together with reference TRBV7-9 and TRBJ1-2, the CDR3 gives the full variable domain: DTGVSQNPRHKITKRGQNVTFRCDPISEHNRLYWYRQTLGQGPEFLTYFQNEAQLEKSRLLSDRFSAERPKGSFSTLEIQRTEQGDSAMYLCASRLIQGQRDYTFGSGTRLTVV.

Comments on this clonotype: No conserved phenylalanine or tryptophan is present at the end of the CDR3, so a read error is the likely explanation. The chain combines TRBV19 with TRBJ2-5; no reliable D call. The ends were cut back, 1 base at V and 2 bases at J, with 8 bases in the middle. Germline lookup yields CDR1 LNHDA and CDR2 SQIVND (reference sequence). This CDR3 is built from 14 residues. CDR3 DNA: TGTGCCAGTAGTATAGGGCCGGAACAAGAGACCCAGTACCTC. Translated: CASSIGPEQETQYL.

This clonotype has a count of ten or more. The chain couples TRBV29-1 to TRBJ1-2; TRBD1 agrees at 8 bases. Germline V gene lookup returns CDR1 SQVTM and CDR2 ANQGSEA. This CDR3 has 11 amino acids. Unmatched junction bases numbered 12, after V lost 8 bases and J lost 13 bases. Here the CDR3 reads CSIDRGIVRTF. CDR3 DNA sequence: TGCAGCATCGACAGGGGAATTGTTCGCACCTTC.

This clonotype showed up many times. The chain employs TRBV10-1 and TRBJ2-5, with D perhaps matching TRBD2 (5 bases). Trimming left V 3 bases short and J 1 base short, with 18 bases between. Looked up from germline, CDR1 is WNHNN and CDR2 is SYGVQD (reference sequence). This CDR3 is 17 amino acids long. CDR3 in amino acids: CASSEVSGPKTQETQYF. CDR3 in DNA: TGCGCCAGCAGTGAAGTGAGCGGCCCAAAGACCCAAGAGACCCAGTACTTC.

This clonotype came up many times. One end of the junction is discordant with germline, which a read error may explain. CDR3 residues: CASSQEGFGYGYTF. In DNA form, the CDR3 reads TGCGCCAGCAGCCAAGAGGGTTTCGGCTATGGCTACACCTTC. The chain couples TRBV7-2 to TRBJ1-2, with D unresolved. This CDR3 has 14 amino acids. CDR1 is SGHTA, CDR2 FQGNSA, per germline.

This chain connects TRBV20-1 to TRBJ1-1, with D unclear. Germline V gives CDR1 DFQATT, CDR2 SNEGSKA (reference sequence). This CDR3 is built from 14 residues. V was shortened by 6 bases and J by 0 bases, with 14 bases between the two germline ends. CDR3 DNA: TGCAGTGCCTACGGCCAAATCGTGAACACTGAAGCTTTCTTT. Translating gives CSAYGQIVNTEAFF.

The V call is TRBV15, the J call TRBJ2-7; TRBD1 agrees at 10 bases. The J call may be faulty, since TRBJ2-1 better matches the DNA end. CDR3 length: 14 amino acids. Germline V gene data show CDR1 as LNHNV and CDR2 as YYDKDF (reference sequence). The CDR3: CATSQDRGDNEQFF. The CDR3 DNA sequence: TGTGCCACCAGTCAGGACAGGGGGGACAATGAGCAGTTCTTC.

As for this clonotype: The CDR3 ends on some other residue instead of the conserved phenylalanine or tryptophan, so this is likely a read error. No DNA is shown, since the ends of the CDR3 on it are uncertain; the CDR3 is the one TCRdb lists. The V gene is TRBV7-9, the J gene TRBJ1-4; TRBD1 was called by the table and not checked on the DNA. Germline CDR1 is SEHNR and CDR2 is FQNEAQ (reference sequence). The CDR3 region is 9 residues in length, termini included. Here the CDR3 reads CASSEKGGY.

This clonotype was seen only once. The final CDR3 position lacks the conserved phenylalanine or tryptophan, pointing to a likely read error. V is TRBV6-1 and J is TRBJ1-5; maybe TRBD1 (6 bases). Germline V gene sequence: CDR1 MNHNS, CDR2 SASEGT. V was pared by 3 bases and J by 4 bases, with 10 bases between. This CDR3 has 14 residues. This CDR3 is CASSDRGFNQPQHS. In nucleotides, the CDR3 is TGTGCCAGCAGTGACAGGGGATTTAATCAGCCCCAGCATTCT.

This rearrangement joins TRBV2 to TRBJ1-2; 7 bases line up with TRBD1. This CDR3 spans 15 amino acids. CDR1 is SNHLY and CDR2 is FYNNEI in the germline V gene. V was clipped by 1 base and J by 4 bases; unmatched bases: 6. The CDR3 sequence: CASSEVKAGGYGYTF. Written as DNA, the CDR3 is TGTGCCAGCAGTGAAGTGAAGGCAGGGGGCTATGGCTACACCTTC. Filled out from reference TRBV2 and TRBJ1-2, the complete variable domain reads EPEVTQTPSHQVTQMGQEVILRCVPISNHLYFYWYRQILGQKVEFLVSFYNNEISEKSEIFDDQFSVERPDGSNFTLKIRSTKLEDSAMYFCASSEVKAGGYGYTFGSGTRLTVV.

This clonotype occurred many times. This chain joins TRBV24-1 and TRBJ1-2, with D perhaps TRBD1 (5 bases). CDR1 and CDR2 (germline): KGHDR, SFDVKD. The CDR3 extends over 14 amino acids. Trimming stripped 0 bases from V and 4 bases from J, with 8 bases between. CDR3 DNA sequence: TGTGCCACCAGTGATTTGCACAGGAGCTATGGCTACACCTTC. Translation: CATSDLHRSYGYTF.

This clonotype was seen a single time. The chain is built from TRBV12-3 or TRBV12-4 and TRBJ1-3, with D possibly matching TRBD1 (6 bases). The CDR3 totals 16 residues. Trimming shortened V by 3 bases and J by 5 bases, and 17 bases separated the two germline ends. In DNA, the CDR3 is TGTGCCAGCAGTTTCCCTCCCCGGGACACTCGAAACACCATATATTTT. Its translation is CASSFPPRDTRNTIYF.

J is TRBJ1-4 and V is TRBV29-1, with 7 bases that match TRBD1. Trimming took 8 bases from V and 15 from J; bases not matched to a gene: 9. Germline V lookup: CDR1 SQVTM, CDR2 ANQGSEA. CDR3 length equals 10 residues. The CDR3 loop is CSLRQGQMFF. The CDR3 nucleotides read TGCAGCTTAAGACAGGGACAGATGTTTTTT.

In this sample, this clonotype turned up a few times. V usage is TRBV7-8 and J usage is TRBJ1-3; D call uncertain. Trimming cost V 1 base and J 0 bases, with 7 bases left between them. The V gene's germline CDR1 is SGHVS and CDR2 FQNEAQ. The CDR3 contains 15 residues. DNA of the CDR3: TGTGCCAGCAGCTTAGACAGCACCTCTGGAAACACCATATATTTT. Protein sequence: CASSLDSTSGNTIYF.

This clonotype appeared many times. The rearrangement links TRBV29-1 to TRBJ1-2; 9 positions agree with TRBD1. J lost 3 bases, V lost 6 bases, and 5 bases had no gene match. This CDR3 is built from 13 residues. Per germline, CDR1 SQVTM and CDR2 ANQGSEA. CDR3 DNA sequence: TGCAGCGTATACAGGGGGCAAGACTATGGCTACACCTTC. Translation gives CSVYRGQDYGYTF.

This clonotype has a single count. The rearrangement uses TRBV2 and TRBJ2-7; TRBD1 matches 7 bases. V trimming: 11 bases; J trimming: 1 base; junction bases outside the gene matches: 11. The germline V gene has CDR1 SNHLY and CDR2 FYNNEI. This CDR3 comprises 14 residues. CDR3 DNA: TGTGCCGTCGACCTCCCGGGACAGTCCTACGAGCAGTACTTC. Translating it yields CAVDLPGQSYEQYF.

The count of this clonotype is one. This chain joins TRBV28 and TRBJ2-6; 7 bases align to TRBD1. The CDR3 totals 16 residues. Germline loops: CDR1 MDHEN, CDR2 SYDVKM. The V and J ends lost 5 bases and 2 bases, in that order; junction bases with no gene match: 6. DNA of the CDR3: TGTGCCAGCAGTACAGGGGATCGCCCTGGGGCCAACGTCCTGACTTTC. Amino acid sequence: CASSTGDRPGANVLTF. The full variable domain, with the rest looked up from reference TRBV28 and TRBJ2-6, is DVKVTQSSRYLVKRTGEKVFLECVQDMDHENMFWYRQDPGLGLRLIYFSYDVKMKEKGDIPEGYSVSREKKERFSLILESASTNQTSMYLCASSTGDRPGANVLTFGAGSRLTVL.

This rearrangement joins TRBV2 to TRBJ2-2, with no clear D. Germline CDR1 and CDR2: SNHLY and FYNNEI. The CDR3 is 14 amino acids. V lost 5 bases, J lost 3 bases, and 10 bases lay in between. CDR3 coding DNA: TGTGCCAGCAGTATCCTCGACTACACCGGGGAGCTGTTTTTT. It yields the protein CASSILDYTGELFF. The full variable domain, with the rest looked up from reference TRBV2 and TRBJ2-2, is EPEVTQTPSHQVTQMGQEVILRCVPISNHLYFYWYRQILGQKVEFLVSFYNNEISEKSEIFDDQFSVERPDGSNFTLKIRSTKLEDSAMYFCASSILDYTGELFFGEGSRLTVL.

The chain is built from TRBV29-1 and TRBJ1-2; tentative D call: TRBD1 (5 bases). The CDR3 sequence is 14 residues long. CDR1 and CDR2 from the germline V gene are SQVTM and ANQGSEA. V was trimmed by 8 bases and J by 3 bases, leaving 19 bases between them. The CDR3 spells CSLVTVAPDYGYTF. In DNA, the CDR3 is TGCAGCTTAGTGACAGTGGCACCGGACTATGGCTACACCTTC.

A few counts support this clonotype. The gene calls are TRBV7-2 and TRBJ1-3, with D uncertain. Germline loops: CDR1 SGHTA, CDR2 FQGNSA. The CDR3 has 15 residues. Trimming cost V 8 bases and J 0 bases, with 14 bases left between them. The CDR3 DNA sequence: TGTGCCAGCTCACCGGTGACTAACTCTGGAAACACCATATATTTT. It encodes CASSPVTNSGNTIYF.

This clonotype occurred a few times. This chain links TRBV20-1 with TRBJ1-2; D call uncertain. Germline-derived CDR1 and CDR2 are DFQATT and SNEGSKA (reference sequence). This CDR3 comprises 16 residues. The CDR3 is CGTIMGQHGLDYGYTF. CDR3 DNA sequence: TGCGGTACTATTATGGGCCAACACGGGCTAGACTATGGCTACACCTTC.

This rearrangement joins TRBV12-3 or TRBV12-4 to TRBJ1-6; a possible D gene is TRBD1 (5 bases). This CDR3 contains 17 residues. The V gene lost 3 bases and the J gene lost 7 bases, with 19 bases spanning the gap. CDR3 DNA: TGTGCCAGCAGTTTCGGGACCATACCCTACATAAATTCACCCCTCCACTTT. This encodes CASSFGTIPYINSPLHF.

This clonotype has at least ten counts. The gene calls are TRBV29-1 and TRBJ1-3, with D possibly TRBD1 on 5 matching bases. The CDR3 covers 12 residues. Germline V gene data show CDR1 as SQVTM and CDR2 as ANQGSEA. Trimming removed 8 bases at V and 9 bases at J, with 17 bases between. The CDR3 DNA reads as TGCAGCATGGAGGCGGCGGGGCGCACCATATATTTT. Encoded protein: CSMEAAGRTIYF.

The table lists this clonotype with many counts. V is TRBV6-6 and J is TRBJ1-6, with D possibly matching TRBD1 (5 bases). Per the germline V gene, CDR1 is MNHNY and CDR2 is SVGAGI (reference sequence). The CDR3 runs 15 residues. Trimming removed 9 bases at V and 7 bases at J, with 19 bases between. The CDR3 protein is CASQPRAAVNSPLHF. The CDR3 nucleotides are TGTGCCAGTCAACCCAGGGCAGCCGTAAATTCACCCCTCCACTTT.

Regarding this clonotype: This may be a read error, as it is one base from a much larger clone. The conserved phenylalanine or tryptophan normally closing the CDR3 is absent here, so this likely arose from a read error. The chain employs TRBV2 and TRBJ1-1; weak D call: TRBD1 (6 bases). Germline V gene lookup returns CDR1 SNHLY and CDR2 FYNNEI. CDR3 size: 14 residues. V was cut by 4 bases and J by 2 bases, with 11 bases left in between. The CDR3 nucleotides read TGTGCCAGCAGTGCGGGAGGGACAAACACTGAAGCTTTCTCT. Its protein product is CASSAGGTNTEAFS.

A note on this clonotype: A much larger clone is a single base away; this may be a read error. CDR3 DNA: TGTGCCAGCAGCCCTCCGACTAGCGGGAGAGGGCAGTACTTC. Residues: CASSPPTSGRGQYF. The J gene is TRBJ2-7, the V gene TRBV7-2; 12 bases fit TRBD2. Trimming cost V 5 bases and J 9 bases; bases outside gene matches: 8. The CDR3 is 14 residues long. From germline, CDR1 is SGHTA and CDR2 FQGNSA.